This entry features one T cell receptor (beta chain) sequence. Its specificity is unknown. The sample is drawn from a study of a mutant IDH1 vaccine in newly diagnosed glioma. Stated time point: week 5, during vaccination. Topical imiquimod accompanied each vaccine dose, which consisted of 300 ug of mutant IDH1 20-mer peptide. The repertoire was sequenced with immunoSEQ multiplex PCR; TCRdb's copy has only in-frame clones and lacks some. The data hold about 51,000 clones, with around 80% observed a single time. CDR3 length equals 14 residues. The V gene end was trimmed by 5 bases and the J gene end by 1 base; junction bases not matched to a gene: 4. CDR1 and CDR2 (germline): ENHRY, SYGVKD.

The chain links TRBV10-3 to TRBJ1-1, with 7 bases identical to TRBD1. The sequence was collected from a man aged 45-65 years with glioma. Sequencing was performed on PBMCs, taken from a glioma patient whose treatment included an IDH1 peptide vaccine. Here the CDR3 DNA reads TGTGCCATCAGTACCGGGACAGAGAACACTGAAGCTTTCTTT. Translation: CAISTGTENTEAFF.